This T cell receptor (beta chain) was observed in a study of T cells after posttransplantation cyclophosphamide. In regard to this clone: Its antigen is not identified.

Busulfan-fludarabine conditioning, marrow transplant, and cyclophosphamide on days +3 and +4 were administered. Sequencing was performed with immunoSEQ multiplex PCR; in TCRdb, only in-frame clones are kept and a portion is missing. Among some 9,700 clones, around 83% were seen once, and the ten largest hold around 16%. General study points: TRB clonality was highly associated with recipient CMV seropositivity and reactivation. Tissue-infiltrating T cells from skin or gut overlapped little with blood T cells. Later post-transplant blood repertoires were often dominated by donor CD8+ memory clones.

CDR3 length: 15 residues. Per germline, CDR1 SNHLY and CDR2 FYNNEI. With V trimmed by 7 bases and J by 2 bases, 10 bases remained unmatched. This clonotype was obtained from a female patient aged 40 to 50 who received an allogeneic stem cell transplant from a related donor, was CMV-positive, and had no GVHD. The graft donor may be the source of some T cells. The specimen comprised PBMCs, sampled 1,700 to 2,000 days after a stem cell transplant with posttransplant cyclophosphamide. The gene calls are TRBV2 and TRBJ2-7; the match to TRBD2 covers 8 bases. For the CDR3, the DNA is TGTGCCAGCACTAAACAGCGGGGGCCCACCTACGAGCAGTACTTC. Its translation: CASTKQRGPTYEQYF. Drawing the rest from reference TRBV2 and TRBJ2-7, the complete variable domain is EPEVTQTPSHQVTQMGQEVILRCVPISNHLYFYWYRQILGQKVEFLVSFYNNEISEKSEIFDDQFSVERPDGSNFTLKIRSTKLEDSAMYFCASTKQRGPTYEQYFGPGTRLTVT.